These 26 T cell receptor beta chains share one sample of origin, sequenced in a study of T cell changes during pregnancy in multiple sclerosis. Generated by immunoSEQ multiplex PCR, the TCRdb table keeps only in-frame clones and is missing some. The table includes some 29,000 clones, 89% detected once. This sample comprised CD4+ T cells from peripheral blood mononuclear cells, obtained in the first trimester of pregnancy. These receptors originate from a female donor in good health, enrolled as a control in a pregnancy study.

The chain links TRBV7-2 to TRBJ2-2; 14 bases fit TRBD2. This CDR3 has 16 amino acids. From germline, CDR1 is SGHTA and CDR2 FQGNSA. The junction had 6 bases not matched to a gene; V was cut back by 5 bases and J by 7 bases. The CDR3 spells CASSPRLAGGRGELFF. The CDR3 DNA sequence: TGTGCCAGCAGCCCGAGACTAGCGGGAGGGCGCGGGGAGCTGTTTTTT.

Details on this clone: This sample includes further DNA sequences coding for the same CDR3. The J gene is TRBJ1-5, the V gene TRBV7-2, with D possibly TRBD1 on 6 matching bases. From germline, CDR1 is SGHTA and CDR2 FQGNSA. The CDR3 loop spans 13 amino acids. The V end lost 4 bases, the J end lost 2 bases, and 6 bases lay between the germline ends. CDR3 loop: CASSYRGNQPQHF. Here the CDR3 DNA reads TGTGCCAGCAGCTACAGGGGCAATCAGCCCCAGCATTTT.

This clone appeared a few times. The chain recombines TRBV6-5 with TRBJ1-1, with D possibly being TRBD1 (6 bases). V was trimmed by 10 bases and J by 11 bases, leaving 14 bases between them. This CDR3 comprises 10 residues. Looked up from germline, CDR1 is MNHEY and CDR2 is SVGAGI. The CDR3 region is CATLQGEAFF. The CDR3 DNA reads TGTGCCACCCTACAGGGTGAGGCTTTCTTT.

The chain combines TRBV7-2 with TRBJ2-7, with TRBD2 identical over 10 bases. CDR1 is SGHTA, CDR2 FQGNSA, per germline. The CDR3 contains 16 residues. J gave up 3 bases and V 0 bases, and 5 bases lay outside the gene matches. CDR3 DNA sequence: TGTGCCAGCAGCTTAGCGGCTAGCGGGGGCTTCTACGAGCAGTACTTC. Amino acid sequence: CASSLAASGGFYEQYF.

The chain uses TRBV28 and TRBJ1-3; D is undetermined. This CDR3 region has 16 residues. The germline V gene has CDR1 MDHEN and CDR2 SYDVKM. V was pared by 6 bases and J by 7 bases, with 22 bases between. The CDR3 here is CASRPPVVSARNTIYF. The CDR3 DNA sequence: TGTGCCAGCAGACCCCCGGTTGTCAGCGCTCGGAACACCATATATTTT.

The V and J genes are TRBV19 and TRBJ1-2, with D possibly matching TRBD1 (6 bases). Looked up from germline, CDR1 is LNHDA and CDR2 is SQIVND (reference sequence). The CDR3 has 15 residues. V was pared by 8 bases and J by 4 bases, with 20 bases between. This chain's CDR3 is CASFTATDRPYGYTF. The CDR3 DNA sequence: TGTGCCAGTTTTACGGCTACGGACAGACCCTATGGCTACACCTTC.

CDR3 sequence reads: CATSRDPPRDRGTEQYF. The CDR3 nucleotides are TGTGCCACCAGCAGAGATCCGCCCCGGGACAGGGGGACCGAGCAGTACTTC. This chain connects TRBV15 to TRBJ2-7; TRBD1 matches at 11 bases. This CDR3 contains 17 residues. The germline gives CDR1 LNHNV, CDR2 YYDKDF (reference sequence). V dropped 0 bases and J dropped 6; count of bases not matched to a gene: 10.

J is TRBJ1-1 and V is TRBV6-6; TRBD1 matches at 7 bases. Germline V lookup: CDR1 MNHNY, CDR2 SVGAGI (reference sequence). The V and J ends lost 5 bases and 8 bases, in that order; junction bases with no gene match: 8. This CDR3 has 13 residues. The CDR3 reads CASSKYDREEAFF. DNA of the CDR3: TGTGCCAGCAGTAAATACGACAGGGAGGAAGCTTTCTTT.

The CDR3 sequence is CASSLRPASGSSYNEQFF. DNA of the CDR3: TGTGCCAGCTCACTACGGCCTGCGAGCGGGAGCTCCTACAATGAGCAGTTCTTC. The chain employs TRBV18 and TRBJ2-1; TRBD2 matches at 8 bases. Germline CDR1 reads KGHSH; CDR2 reads LQKENI. The V gene end was trimmed by 4 bases and the J gene end by 0 bases; junction bases not matched to a gene: 11. The length of the CDR3 is 18 residues.

V usage is TRBV19 and J usage is TRBJ1-2, with TRBD1 matching over 7 bases. Germline V gene lookup returns CDR1 LNHDA and CDR2 SQIVND (reference sequence). Unmatched junction bases numbered 8, after V lost 4 bases and J lost 6 bases. This CDR3 region has 14 residues. CDR3 residues: CASSTGQDPNGYTF. The CDR3, as DNA: TGTGCCAGTAGTACCGGACAGGACCCCAATGGCTACACCTTC.

This clone was observed a single time. This chain uses TRBV18 with TRBJ2-3; 9 positions agree with TRBD2. Germline trimming cut 1 base from V and 5 bases from J; bases unmatched to any gene: 19. The germline V gene encodes CDR1 KGHSH and CDR2 LQKENI. CDR3 length equals 20 residues. For the CDR3, the DNA is TGTGCCAGCTCACCACAGAGCCTCAGGAATCTAGCGGGACCGGAAGATACGCAGTATTTT. Its protein product is CASSPQSLRNLAGPEDTQYF.

The V and J genes are TRBV11-2 and TRBJ2-3; 7 bases align to TRBD1. With 7 bases clipped from V and 2 bases from J, the junction kept 9 bases outside the gene matches. Germline CDR1 reads SGHAT; CDR2 reads FQNNGV. The length of the CDR3 is 15 residues. This CDR3 is CASNPFQGVTDTQYF. The CDR3 DNA reads as TGTGCCAGCAACCCATTCCAGGGGGTCACAGATACGCAGTATTTT.

Written as DNA, the CDR3 is TGTGCCAGCAGTCCCGAGGGGGTAGGCTATGGCTACACCTTC. Translation: CASSPEGVGYGYTF. The rearrangement links TRBV27 to TRBJ1-2, with D perhaps matching TRBD1 (6 bases). Germline V lookup: CDR1 MNHEY, CDR2 SMNVEV (reference sequence). Trimming removed 5 bases from V and 4 bases from J, with 14 bases in between. The CDR3 has 14 residues.

This clone is a singleton in its sample. J is TRBJ2-3 and V is TRBV9, with a tentative D call TRBD2 (6 bases). CDR3 length: 13 residues. The V gene's germline CDR1 is SGDLS and CDR2 YYNGEE. With 6 bases removed from V and 0 bases from J, the gap between germline ends came to 8 bases. The CDR3 DNA reads as TGTGCCAGCACGAGCGGGAGCACAGATACGCAGTATTTT. Encoded protein: CASTSGSTDTQYF.

The chain recombines TRBV6-1 with TRBJ1-3; TRBD1 aligns across 7 bases. Looked up from germline, CDR1 is MNHNS and CDR2 is SASEGT. The CDR3 length is 14 residues. The ends lost 7 bases at V and 4 bases at J; junction bases unmatched: 7. The CDR3 nucleotides read TGTGCCAGCAAACAGGGGCCGGGGGGAAACACCATATATTTT. Translation gives CASKQGPGGNTIYF.

This chain links TRBV28 with TRBJ1-4; D is possibly TRBD1 (6 bases). Trimming cost V 5 bases and J 8 bases, with 18 bases left between them. Germline CDR1 MDHEN, CDR2 SYDVKM. The CDR3 is 15 amino acids. CDR3 sequence reads: CASSATQGVGEKLFF. In DNA, the CDR3 is TGTGCCAGCAGTGCCACACAGGGCGTGGGGGAAAAACTGTTTTTT.

This chain joins TRBV7-9 and TRBJ1-1; TRBD1 matches 7 bases. Germline V CDR1 and CDR2: SEHNR, FQNEAQ (reference sequence). With 5 bases clipped from V and 5 bases from J, the junction kept 8 bases outside the gene matches. The length of the CDR3 is 14 residues. CDR3 amino acids: CASSPPTGRTEAFF. CDR3 nucleotide sequence: TGTGCCAGCAGCCCGCCGACAGGGCGGACTGAAGCTTTCTTT. Based on the CDR3 plus reference TRBV7-9 and TRBJ1-1, the full variable domain is DTGVSQNPRHKITKRGQNVTFRCDPISEHNRLYWYRQTLGQGPEFLTYFQNEAQLEKSRLLSDRFSAERPKGSFSTLEIQRTEQGDSAMYLCASSPPTGRTEAFFGQGTRLTVV.

This clone came up once. CDR3 sequence: CASSLGRGSGNTIYF. The CDR3 nucleotides read TGTGCCAGCAGCCTTGGCCGGGGCTCTGGAAACACCATATATTTT. The gene calls are TRBV7-2 and TRBJ1-3; D gene ambiguous. Trimming removed 5 bases at V and 0 bases at J, with 11 bases between. The length of the CDR3 is 15 residues. Germline CDR1 reads SGHTA; CDR2 reads FQGNSA.

V gene TRBV10-2 combines with J gene TRBJ2-1; D is perhaps TRBD2 (7 bases). CDR1 and CDR2 from the germline V gene are WSHSY and SAAADI. Trimming pared 6 bases from V and 7 bases from J, leaving 16 bases between. The CDR3 length is 14 residues. This CDR3 is CASRGGQGRNEQFF. The CDR3 DNA is TGCGCCAGCAGGGGGGGGCAGGGAAGGAATGAGCAGTTCTTC.

The chain combines TRBV6-1 with TRBJ1-4, with 12 bases matching TRBD1. Unmatched junction bases numbered 1, after V lost 6 bases and J lost 8 bases. The CDR3 extends over 13 amino acids. Germline loops: CDR1 MNHNS, CDR2 SASEGT. The CDR3 DNA reads TGTGCCAGCAGGGGACAGGGGGCGGAAAAACTGTTTTTT. Translation gives CASRGQGAEKLFF.

The V call is TRBV7-2, the J call TRBJ2-7; D gene unclear. The CDR3 consists of 12 residues. Germline CDR1 is SGHTA and CDR2 is FQGNSA. Trimming cost V 3 bases and J 2 bases, with 5 bases left between them. CDR3 in DNA: TGTGCCAGCAGCTTGGAGACCTACGAGCAGTACTTC. Amino acids: CASSLETYEQYF.

The chain couples TRBV28 to TRBJ1-5, with a possible D match to TRBD1 (6 bases). This CDR3 spans 15 amino acids. The germline gives CDR1 MDHEN, CDR2 SYDVKM. Trimming shortened V by 2 bases and J by 2 bases, and 10 bases separated the two germline ends. The CDR3 loop reads CASSLVQGGNQPQHF. The CDR3 nucleotides are TGTGCCAGCAGTTTAGTACAGGGAGGCAATCAGCCCCAGCATTTT.

The chain combines TRBV28 with TRBJ1-3, with TRBD1 as a possible D gene (5 bases). Between the trimmed V and J ends, which lost 5 bases and 4 bases, there was a span of 18 bases. CDR1 is MDHEN, CDR2 SYDVKM, per germline. This CDR3 spans 16 amino acids. The CDR3 sequence: CASSPPWGVFGNTIYF. The CDR3 coding sequence is TGTGCCAGCAGTCCCCCTTGGGGGGTTTTCGGAAACACCATATATTTT.

V is TRBV2 and J is TRBJ2-2, with 8 bases that match TRBD1. V lost 5 bases and J lost 0; bases outside the gene matches: 2. CDR1 and CDR2 (germline): SNHLY, FYNNEI. The length of the CDR3 is 15 residues. The CDR3 protein is CASSSQGANTGELFF. The CDR3 region has the DNA TGTGCCAGCAGTTCACAGGGGGCGAACACCGGGGAGCTGTTTTTT.

This clone has only a few counts. This rearrangement joins TRBV9 to TRBJ2-1; 9 bases line up with TRBD2. Germline CDR1 and CDR2: SGDLS and YYNGEE. V lost 3 bases and J lost 10; bases outside the gene matches: 8. The CDR3 spans 14 residues. CDR3 loop: CASSEWREGREQFF. The DNA for the CDR3 is TGTGCCAGCAGCGAATGGCGGGAGGGCCGCGAGCAGTTCTTC.

The chain is built from TRBV19 and TRBJ1-6; D remains ambiguous. Trimming took 4 bases from V and 9 from J, leaving 10 bases between them. This CDR3 region has 13 residues. The germline CDR1 and CDR2 sequences are LNHDA and SQIVND (reference sequence). This chain's CDR3 is CASSSGKGSPLHF. In DNA form, the CDR3 reads TGTGCCAGTAGTAGCGGAAAAGGTTCACCCCTCCACTTT.